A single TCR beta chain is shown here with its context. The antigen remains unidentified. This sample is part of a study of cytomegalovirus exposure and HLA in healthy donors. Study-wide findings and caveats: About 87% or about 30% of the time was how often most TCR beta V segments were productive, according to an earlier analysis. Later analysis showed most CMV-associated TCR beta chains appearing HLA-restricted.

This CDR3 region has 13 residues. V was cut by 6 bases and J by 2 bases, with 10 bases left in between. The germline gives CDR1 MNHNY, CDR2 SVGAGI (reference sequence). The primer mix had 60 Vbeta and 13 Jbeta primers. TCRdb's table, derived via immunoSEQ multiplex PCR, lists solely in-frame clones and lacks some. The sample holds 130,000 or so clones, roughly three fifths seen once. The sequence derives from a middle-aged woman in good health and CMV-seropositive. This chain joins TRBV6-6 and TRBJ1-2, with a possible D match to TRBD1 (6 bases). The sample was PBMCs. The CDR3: CASSSGENYGYTF. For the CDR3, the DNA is TGTGCCAGCAGCTCAGGGGAAAACTATGGCTACACCTTC.